The next 26 T cell receptor beta chains were all read from a single sample in a study of blood T cell repertoires in COVID-19. Produced via immunoSEQ multiplex PCR; TCRdb's table is partial and in-frame only. The sample shows roughly 120,000 clones, 75% to 90% of them seen only once. Material: peripheral blood. The receptor source for this set is a woman over 75 with COVID-19, enrolled during active disease.

This sequence joins TRBV9 and TRBJ1-2; a weak D match, TRBD1 (5 bases). The V gene's germline CDR1 is SGDLS and CDR2 YYNGEE. Trimming pared 4 bases from V and 8 bases from J, leaving 15 bases between. There are 13 residues in the CDR3. The CDR3, as DNA: TGTGCCAGCAGCCTAACGGGGGGAACGGGCTACACCTTC. Protein product: CASSLTGGTGYTF. Filled out from reference TRBV9 and TRBJ1-2, the complete variable domain reads DSGVTQTPKHLITATGQRVTLRCSPRSGDLSVYWYQQSLDQGLQFLIQYYNGEERAKGNILERFSAQQFPDLHSELNLSSLELGDSALYFCASSLTGGTGYTFGSGTRLTVV.

This chain uses TRBV12-3 or TRBV12-4 with TRBJ1-1; 8 positions match TRBD1. Trimming took 5 bases from V and 7 from J; bases not matched to a gene: 6. This CDR3 spans 13 amino acids. The CDR3 DNA follows: TGTGCCAGCAGTATCCAGGGGGCGGTTGAAGCTTTCTTT. Translation: CASSIQGAVEAFF.

V usage is TRBV11-1 and J usage is TRBJ1-2; no clear D. The CDR3 contains 14 residues. V was cut by 3 bases and J by 4 bases, with 12 bases left in between. Germline V gene lookup returns CDR1 SGHAT and CDR2 FQDESV (reference sequence). The CDR3 sequence is CASSFGDSFYGYTF. DNA for the CDR3: TGTGCCAGCAGCTTTGGAGATTCTTTCTATGGCTACACCTTC.

This chain links TRBV19 with TRBJ2-3; 12 nucleotides match TRBD2. The CDR3 spans 16 residues. V lost 3 bases and J lost 3; bases outside the gene matches: 4. CDR1 and CDR2 (germline): LNHDA, SQIVND (reference sequence). The CDR3 sequence is CASSMVGLAGTDTQYF. CDR3 nucleotide sequence: TGTGCCAGTAGTATGGTCGGACTAGCGGGGACAGATACGCAGTATTTT.

The chain employs TRBV6-5 and TRBJ1-2, with D perhaps TRBD1 (6 bases). The CDR3 spans 15 residues. The V gene's germline CDR1 is MNHEY and CDR2 SVGAGI. The V and J ends lost 6 bases and 8 bases respectively, with 22 bases between them. The CDR3 sequence is CASRADRTLLVGYTF. CDR3 nucleotides: TGTGCCAGCAGAGCCGACAGGACCCTCCTCGTAGGCTACACCTTC.

This chain uses TRBV10-3 with TRBJ1-2, with unresolved D. The germline gives CDR1 ENHRY, CDR2 SYGVKD. The CDR3 consists of 12 residues. The V gene lost 3 bases and the J gene lost 4 bases, with 6 bases spanning the gap. CDR3 sequence: CAISDSIYGYTF. The CDR3 DNA sequence: TGTGCCATCAGTGATAGTATCTATGGCTACACCTTC.

This sequence joins TRBV28 and TRBJ1-5; weak D call: TRBD1 (6 bases). The germline gives CDR1 MDHEN, CDR2 SYDVKM. The CDR3 is made up of 12 amino acids. The germline V and J ends were trimmed by 6 bases and 7 bases, with 10 bases remaining between them. CDR3: CASSQGSQPQHF. The CDR3 region has the DNA TGTGCCAGCAGCCAGGGGAGCCAGCCCCAGCATTTT.

The V and J genes are TRBV7-6 and TRBJ1-4; tentative D call: TRBD1 (6 bases). Germline V gives CDR1 SGHVS, CDR2 FNYEAQ. This CDR3 contains 13 residues. Trimming took 5 bases from V and 10 from J, leaving 14 bases between them. CDR3 residues: CASSNYREGKLFF. CDR3 bases: TGTGCCAGCAGCAACTACAGGGAGGGAAAACTGTTTTTT.

The chain combines TRBV19 with TRBJ1-2; no definite D call. CDR3 length equals 16 residues. Trimming shortened V by 7 bases and J by 8 bases, and 26 bases separated the two germline ends. Germline CDR1 and CDR2: LNHDA and SQIVND (reference sequence). CDR3 in amino acids: CASTEAGNVWTMGYTF. The CDR3 DNA is TGTGCCAGTACCGAGGCCGGTAATGTATGGACTATGGGCTACACCTTC.

The chain joins TRBV28 to TRBJ1-1; D might be TRBD1 (6 bases). V was pared by 4 bases and J by 10 bases, with 25 bases between. Germline lookup yields CDR1 MDHEN and CDR2 SYDVKM. The length of the CDR3 is 16 residues. CDR3 DNA: TGTGCCAGCAGTTCTCCGCGTGGGGGCCAGAGCTCCTCAGCTTTCTTT. Its protein is CASSSPRGGQSSSAFF.

The J gene is TRBJ2-1, the V gene TRBV5-4; TRBD2 matches at 13 bases. The CDR3 totals 16 residues. Germline loops: CDR1 SGHNT, CDR2 YYREEE (reference sequence). The V and J ends lost 0 bases and 7 bases, in that order; junction bases with no gene match: 4. The CDR3 sequence is CASSLVTSGRGNEQFF. CDR3 DNA sequence: TGTGCCAGCAGCTTGGTTACTAGCGGGAGGGGGAATGAGCAGTTCTTC.

The chain links TRBV2 to TRBJ2-4; D is possibly TRBD2 (5 bases). The V and J ends lost 8 bases and 7 bases respectively, with 15 bases between them. The V gene's germline CDR1 is SNHLY and CDR2 FYNNEI. The CDR3 runs to 13 residues. This CDR3 reads CASGETLPNIQYF. In DNA, the CDR3 is TGTGCCAGCGGGGAGACCTTGCCTAACATTCAGTACTTC. The variable domain in full, completed from reference TRBV2 and TRBJ2-4, reads EPEVTQTPSHQVTQMGQEVILRCVPISNHLYFYWYRQILGQKVEFLVSFYNNEISEKSEIFDDQFSVERPDGSNFTLKIRSTKLEDSAMYFCASGETLPNIQYFGAGTRLSVL.

The V and J genes are TRBV7-2 and TRBJ2-1; 8 nucleotides line up with TRBD2. CDR1 and CDR2 (germline): SGHTA, FQGNSA. The V gene end was trimmed by 1 base and the J gene end by 0 bases; junction bases not matched to a gene: 2. The CDR3 is made up of 16 amino acids. The CDR3 loop reads CASSLGSGSSYNEQFF. The CDR3 bases are TGTGCCAGCAGCTTAGGGAGCGGGAGCTCCTACAATGAGCAGTTCTTC.

The chain employs TRBV19 and TRBJ2-2, with 8 bases that match TRBD1. CDR1 LNHDA and CDR2 SQIVND come from the germline V gene (reference sequence). V gave up 6 bases and J gave up 7 bases; unmatched junction bases: 10. There are 15 residues in the CDR3. CDR3 bases: TGTGCCAGTAGCCGGGGGACAGGCTTGTACGGGGAGCTGTTTTTT. Its translation is CASSRGTGLYGELFF. Together with reference TRBV19 and TRBJ2-2, the CDR3 gives the full variable domain: DGGITQSPKYLFRKEGQNVTLSCEQNLNHDAMYWYRQDPGQGLRLIYYSQIVNDFQKGDIAEGYSVSREKKESFPLTVTSAQKNPTAFYLCASSRGTGLYGELFFGEGSRLTVL.

V and J are TRBV9 and TRBJ1-1, with TRBD1 matching over 8 bases. The germline V gene encodes CDR1 SGDLS and CDR2 YYNGEE. J gave up 0 bases and V 0 bases, and 7 bases lay outside the gene matches. The CDR3 length is 17 residues. The CDR3 nucleotides are TGTGCCAGCAGCGTAGACCCACAGGGGGGGATGAACACTGAAGCTTTCTTT. This translates into CASSVDPQGGMNTEAFF.

The chain uses TRBV10-3 and TRBJ1-2; 7 positions match TRBD1. Germline values: CDR1 ENHRY, CDR2 SYGVKD. V shed 6 bases, J shed 7 bases, and the junction held 14 bases outside the gene matches. This CDR3 contains 15 residues. CDR3 residues: CAIRGQQGSLSGYTF. CDR3 coding DNA: TGTGCCATCAGGGGCCAACAGGGGAGCTTAAGTGGCTACACCTTC.

The chain couples TRBV29-1 to TRBJ2-7; TRBD2 is a possible D gene (5 bases). The CDR3 extends over 12 amino acids. V lost 7 bases, J lost 2 bases, and 12 bases lay in between. CDR1 is SQVTM, CDR2 ANQGSEA, per germline. The CDR3 protein is CSAIDGTYEQYF. As DNA, the CDR3 is TGCAGCGCCATTGACGGGACCTACGAGCAGTACTTC.

This clone has just one count. The V gene is TRBV28, the J gene TRBJ1-2; D is unclear. V dropped 2 bases and J dropped 4 bases, with 11 bases sitting between them. This CDR3 has 14 residues. In germline, CDR1 is MDHEN, CDR2 SYDVKM. CDR3 sequence: CASSLAGGIYGYTF. The CDR3 DNA sequence: TGTGCCAGCAGTTTAGCTGGAGGAATCTATGGCTACACCTTC.

J is TRBJ1-1 and V is TRBV2; D gene uncertain. CDR3 size: 13 residues. Trimming cost V 6 bases and J 1 base, with 9 bases left between them. Germline CDR1 reads SNHLY; CDR2 reads FYNNEI. The DNA for the CDR3 is TGTGCCAGCAGGGCCCGGGAGAACACTGAAGCTTTCTTT. Protein product: CASRARENTEAFF.

This sequence joins TRBV7-8 and TRBJ2-7; possible D gene TRBD1, 5 bases. Germline CDR1 and CDR2: SGHVS and FQNEAQ. Trimming left V 5 bases short and J 3 bases short, with 23 bases between. The CDR3 is 17 amino acids. The CDR3 DNA reads TGTGCCAGCAGCCCGTCGATGGGGCCCCTCTGGGTCTACGAGCAGTACTTC. Translated, it gives CASSPSMGPLWVYEQYF.

This chain joins TRBV5-4 and TRBJ2-3, with TRBD2 matching 11 bases. V shed 4 bases, J shed 5 bases, and the junction held 9 bases outside the gene matches. The CDR3 sequence is 16 residues long. The germline V gene has CDR1 SGHNT and CDR2 YYREEE (reference sequence). The CDR3 loop is CASSLRLAGGLDTQYF. CDR3 nucleotides: TGTGCCAGCAGCCTGAGGCTAGCGGGAGGTTTAGATACGCAGTATTTT.

The V call is TRBV19, the J call TRBJ2-3, with D possibly being TRBD1 (6 bases). This CDR3 is built from 15 residues. Germline-derived CDR1 and CDR2 are LNHDA and SQIVND (reference sequence). V was pared by 4 bases and J by 0 bases, with 11 bases between. CDR3 amino acids: CASSRRTASTDTQYF. DNA for the CDR3: TGTGCCAGTAGTAGACGGACAGCGAGCACAGATACGCAGTATTTT.

This chain uses TRBV6-5 with TRBJ2-2, with 8 bases lining up with TRBD1. V lost 11 bases and J lost 4; bases outside the gene matches: 6. CDR1 is MNHEY and CDR2 is SVGAGI in the germline V gene. The CDR3 totals 13 residues. CDR3 loop: CAATQGATGELFF. The CDR3 DNA follows: TGTGCCGCCACGCAGGGGGCCACCGGGGAGCTGTTTTTT.

This clone was detected only a few times. CDR3 sequence reads: CAISPRLAGAGEQYF. Written as DNA, the CDR3 is TGTGCCATCAGTCCTCGACTAGCGGGAGCAGGCGAGCAGTACTTC. The rearrangement joins TRBV10-3 to TRBJ2-7; TRBD2 aligns across 12 bases. The CDR3 sequence is 15 residues long. Germline V gene data show CDR1 as ENHRY and CDR2 as SYGVKD. V lost 5 bases and J lost 6; bases outside the gene matches: 8.

V gene TRBV6-5 combines with J gene TRBJ2-5; 8 nucleotides line up with TRBD1. CDR1 MNHEY and CDR2 SVGAGI come from the germline V gene. The CDR3 length is 14 residues. The V segment lost 6 bases and the J segment 4 bases; nucleotides outside the gene matches: 7. The CDR3 here is CASSRRTGGETQYF. Here the CDR3 DNA reads TGTGCCAGCAGCCGCCGCACAGGGGGAGAGACCCAGTACTTC.

The CDR3 is CASSGRWGENTEAFF. CDR3 bases: TGTGCCAGCAGTGGCCGCTGGGGGGAGAACACTGAAGCTTTCTTT. The V gene is TRBV6-2 or TRBV6-3, the J gene TRBJ1-1; a weak D match, TRBD1 (5 bases). CDR3 length: 15 residues. Germline V gene sequence: CDR1 MNHEY, CDR2 SVGEGT. V dropped 5 bases and J dropped 1 base, with 14 bases sitting between them.